A selection of T cell receptor beta chains follows, all from one sample in a study of T-cell memory formation after mild COVID-19. From the 5' RACE reads, TCRdb called clonotypes with MiXCR, one entry per CDR3 protein. The top ten hold roughly 23% of the sample, which has about 190,000 distinct CDR3 sequences, about 22% seen once. The sample taken for sequencing was PBMCs or a T cell subset sorted from them (not recorded which). These receptors all come from an adult woman who had mild COVID-19 (a few samples of this study predate the infection). Cell type and time point are not known. The CDR3 runs from the conserved cysteine through the conserved F or W. The order of the fields is J gene, D gene, V gene, clone size, CDR3 length, CDR3 protein, CDR3 DNA. The D gene is left open where the match is weak. Size is omitted from some rows. Given values are once, few, many or a class for expanded clones.

j_call: TRBJ2-3
d_call: NA
v_call: TRBV10-3
clone_size: NA
cdr3_length: 16
cdr3_aa: CAISESTGDFTDTQYF
cdr3_nt: TGTGCCATCAGTGAATCCACAGGAGACTTCACAGATACGCAGTATTTT

j_call: TRBJ2-7
d_call: TRBD2
v_call: TRBV6-2/TRBV6-3
clone_size: NA
cdr3_length: 16
cdr3_aa: CASSYGLAVTAYEQYF
cdr3_nt: TGTGCCAGCAGTTACGGCCTAGCGGTGACAGCCTACGAGCAGTACTTC

j_call: TRBJ2-3
d_call: TRBD2
v_call: TRBV5-1
clone_size: NA
cdr3_length: 16
cdr3_aa: CASSALLAGGTDTQYF
cdr3_nt: TGCGCCAGCAGCGCCCTACTAGCGGGGGGCACAGATACGCAGTATTTT

j_call: TRBJ1-1
d_call: NA
v_call: TRBV6-9
clone_size: NA
cdr3_length: 10
cdr3_aa: CASGETEAFF
cdr3_nt: TGTGCCAGCGGGGAAACTGAAGCTTTCTTT

j_call: TRBJ2-3
d_call: TRBD2
v_call: TRBV4-3
clone_size: few
cdr3_length: 15
cdr3_aa: CASSPASGRTDTQYF
cdr3_nt: TGCGCCAGCAGCCCAGCTAGCGGGAGGACAGATACGCAGTATTTT

j_call: TRBJ1-2
d_call: NA
v_call: TRBV29-1
clone_size: NA
cdr3_length: 13
cdr3_aa: CSVGGEVNYGYTF
cdr3_nt: TGCAGCGTTGGTGGGGAAGTCAACTATGGCTACACCTTC

j_call: TRBJ2-7
d_call: NA
v_call: TRBV30
clone_size: NA
cdr3_length: 13
cdr3_aa: CAWKWDAAYEQYF
cdr3_nt: TGTGCCTGGAAATGGGACGCAGCCTACGAGCAGTACTTC

j_call: TRBJ2-3
d_call: TRBD1
v_call: TRBV7-9
clone_size: NA
cdr3_length: 16
cdr3_aa: CASSPWTGPNTDTQYF
cdr3_nt: TGTGCCAGCAGCCCCTGGACAGGGCCCAACACAGATACGCAGTATTTT

j_call: TRBJ2-1
d_call: TRBD1
v_call: TRBV9
clone_size: NA
cdr3_length: 14
cdr3_aa: CASSAGDRGNEQFF
cdr3_nt: TGTGCCAGCAGCGCGGGGGACAGGGGAAATGAGCAGTTCTTC

j_call: TRBJ2-3
d_call: NA
v_call: TRBV10-3
clone_size: few
cdr3_length: 13
cdr3_aa: CAIRLERVDTQYF
cdr3_nt: TGTGCCATCAGACTGGAGAGGGTAGATACGCAGTATTTT

j_call: TRBJ2-7
d_call: NA
v_call: TRBV4-3
clone_size: few
cdr3_length: 13
cdr3_aa: CASSQDREYEQYF
cdr3_nt: TGCGCCAGCAGCCAAGACAGGGAGTACGAGCAGTACTTC